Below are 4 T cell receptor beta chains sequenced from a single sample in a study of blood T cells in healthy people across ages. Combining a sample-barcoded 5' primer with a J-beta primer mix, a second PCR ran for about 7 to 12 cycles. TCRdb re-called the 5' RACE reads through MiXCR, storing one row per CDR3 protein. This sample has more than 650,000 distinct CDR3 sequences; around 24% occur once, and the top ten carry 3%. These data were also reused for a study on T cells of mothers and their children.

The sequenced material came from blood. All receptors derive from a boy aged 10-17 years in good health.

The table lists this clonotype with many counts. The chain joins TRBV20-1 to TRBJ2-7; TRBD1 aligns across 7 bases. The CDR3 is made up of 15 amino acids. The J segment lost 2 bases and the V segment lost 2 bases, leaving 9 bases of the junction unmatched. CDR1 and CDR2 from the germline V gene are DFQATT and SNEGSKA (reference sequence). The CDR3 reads CSARPFTGDAYEQYF. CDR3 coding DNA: TGCAGTGCTAGACCTTTTACAGGGGACGCCTACGAGCAGTACTTC.

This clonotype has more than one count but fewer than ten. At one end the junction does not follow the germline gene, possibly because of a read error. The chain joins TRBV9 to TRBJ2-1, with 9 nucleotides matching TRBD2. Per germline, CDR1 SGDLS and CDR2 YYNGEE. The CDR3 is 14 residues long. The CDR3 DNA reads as TGTGCCAGTAGCGGGGTAGCGGGGGTGAATGAGCAGTTCTTC. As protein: CASSGVAGVNEQFF.

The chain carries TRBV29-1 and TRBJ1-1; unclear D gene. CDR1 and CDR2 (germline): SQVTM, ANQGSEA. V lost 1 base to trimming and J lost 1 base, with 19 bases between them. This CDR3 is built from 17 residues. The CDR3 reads CSVEGGVDSIGNTEAFF. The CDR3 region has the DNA TGCAGCGTTGAAGGGGGTGTAGATTCTATTGGGAACACTGAAGCTTTCTTT.

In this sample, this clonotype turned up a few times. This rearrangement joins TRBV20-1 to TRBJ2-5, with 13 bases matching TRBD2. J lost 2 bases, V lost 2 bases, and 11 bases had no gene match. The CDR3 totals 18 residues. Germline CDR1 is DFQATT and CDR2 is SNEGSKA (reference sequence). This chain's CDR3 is CSARSPGLAGMRQETQYF. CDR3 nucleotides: TGCAGTGCTAGATCCCCGGGACTAGCGGGGATGAGGCAAGAGACCCAGTACTTC.